The 26 T cell receptor beta chains below all came from one sample that was sequenced in a study of post-analysis software for immune sequencing data. Tagging with unique molecular identifiers was a feature of the TCR beta cDNA libraries. TCRdb processed the PCR reads anew with MiXCR; each CDR3 protein has one entry. The sample has about 560,000 distinct CDR3 sequences; around 44% are singletons. The antigens of these receptors remain unknown. Study results and limitations: Compared with controls, patients had more of five or six TRBV segments, including TRBV5-6, TRBV5-1 and TRBV20-1.

Material: blood. Receptors originate from a girl aged 5 to 17 with multiple sclerosis.

Only a few counts were recorded for this clonotype. J is TRBJ2-3 and V is TRBV11-3, with unresolved D. The germline V and J ends were trimmed by 5 bases and 0 bases, with 9 bases remaining between them. This CDR3 has 14 amino acids. Germline CDR1 reads SGHNT; CDR2 reads YENEEA. The CDR3 loop is CASSPVQSTDTQYF. CDR3 coding DNA: TGTGCCAGCAGCCCGGTGCAGAGCACAGATACGCAGTATTTT.

The chain links TRBV27 to TRBJ1-1, with a weak D call TRBD1 (6 bases). The CDR3 length is 15 residues. V dropped 3 bases and J dropped 0 bases, with 11 bases sitting between them. Germline V gene lookup returns CDR1 MNHEY and CDR2 SMNVEV (reference sequence). The CDR3 nucleotides are TGTGCCAGCAGTTTCAAGGGGGGGATGAACACTGAAGCTTTCTTT. Its protein product is CASSFKGGMNTEAFF.

This chain joins TRBV20-1 and TRBJ1-1; the match to TRBD1 covers 7 bases. Trimming at V came to 0 bases and at J to 11 bases, leaving 18 bases not matched to a gene. The CDR3 sequence is 16 residues long. Per germline, CDR1 DFQATT and CDR2 SNEGSKA (reference sequence). Here the CDR3 reads CSARDFRRTGSGWAFF. CDR3 coding DNA: TGCAGTGCTAGAGATTTTCGACGGACAGGTAGCGGGTGGGCTTTCTTT.

The chain links TRBV7-9 to TRBJ2-7, with D possibly called TRBD1 or TRBD2 (5 bases each). The CDR3 covers 14 residues. Looked up from germline, CDR1 is SEHNR and CDR2 is FQNEAQ (reference sequence). The V end was cut by 5 bases, the J end by 2 bases, with 13 bases between. The CDR3 here is CASSPWDAPYEQYF. CDR3 coding DNA: TGTGCCAGCAGCCCGTGGGACGCCCCCTACGAGCAGTACTTC.

This rearrangement joins TRBV6-5 to TRBJ1-2; D not certain. This CDR3 contains 16 residues. Trimming left V 5 bases short and J 4 bases short, with 20 bases between. The germline gives CDR1 MNHEY, CDR2 SVGAGI. CDR3 nucleotide sequence: TGTGCCAGCAGTCCCGCCCAGCACAGCGAAGTCTATGGCTACACCTTC. It translates to CASSPAQHSEVYGYTF.

This clonotype was seen a few times. The genes are TRBV10-3 and TRBJ1-1; D might be TRBD1 (6 bases). CDR3 length equals 14 residues. Germline V gene data show CDR1 as ENHRY and CDR2 as SYGVKD. Trimming pared 6 bases from V and 4 bases from J, leaving 15 bases between. CDR3 loop: CAIRGPGHLTEAFF. Written as DNA, the CDR3 is TGTGCCATCAGGGGACCGGGACACCTCACTGAAGCTTTCTTT.

CDR3 sequence: CAISDSASGGDEQFF. In DNA form, the CDR3 reads TGTGCCATCAGTGACTCGGCTAGCGGGGGGGATGAGCAGTTCTTC. The rearrangement uses TRBV10-3 and TRBJ2-1; 12 bases are a match to TRBD2. The CDR3 consists of 15 residues. J was trimmed by 8 bases and V by 3 bases; bases with no gene match: 5. Germline loops: CDR1 ENHRY, CDR2 SYGVKD.

The V and J genes are TRBV6-5 and TRBJ1-2; D is unclear. CDR1 is MNHEY, CDR2 SVGAGI, per germline. The V gene lost 0 bases and the J gene lost 6 bases, with 14 bases spanning the gap. This CDR3 has 15 amino acids. This CDR3 reads CASSYSRWSANGYTF. The CDR3 bases are TGTGCCAGCAGTTACTCGAGGTGGTCAGCCAATGGCTACACCTTC.

The chain recombines TRBV12-3 or TRBV12-4 with TRBJ2-2; 9 bases are shared with TRBD1. This CDR3 is built from 14 residues. J was trimmed by 4 bases and V by 9 bases; bases with no gene match: 6. The CDR3 spells CASLQGAATGELFF. CDR3 bases: TGTGCCAGTTTACAGGGGGCGGCCACCGGGGAGCTGTTTTTT.

The chain combines TRBV7-2 with TRBJ1-2, with 8 bases that match TRBD1. V lost 6 bases and J lost 5; bases outside the gene matches: 8. This CDR3 has 14 residues. Germline lookup yields CDR1 SGHTA and CDR2 FQGNSA. DNA of the CDR3: TGTGCCAGCAGTTTAACAGGGGGGGAGTATGGCTACACCTTC. Translated: CASSLTGGEYGYTF.

The chain recombines TRBV5-1 with TRBJ2-7; 9 nucleotides align to TRBD1. The CDR3 has 14 residues. V was clipped by 4 bases and J by 3 bases; unmatched bases: 5. CDR1 SGHRS and CDR2 YFSETQ come from the germline V gene. The CDR3 DNA is TGCGCCAGCAGCGTCGGACAGGGGTTCTACGAGCAGTACTTC. Protein: CASSVGQGFYEQYF.

The chain uses TRBV24-1 and TRBJ2-1; D perhaps matches TRBD2 (5 bases). The J call may be in error: the DNA end matches TRBJ2-7 better. The CDR3 covers 13 residues. The germline CDR1 and CDR2 sequences are KGHDR and SFDVKD. The CDR3, as DNA: TGTGCCACCAGTGATCCCGGGAACAATGAGCAGTACTTC. This sequence encodes CATSDPGNNEQYF.

This clonotype was observed a few times. This chain joins TRBV12-3 or TRBV12-4 and TRBJ2-5, with 7 bases aligning to TRBD1. Trimming at V came to 6 bases and at J to 0 bases, leaving 4 bases not matched to a gene. The CDR3 runs 14 residues. The CDR3 nucleotides are TGTGCCAGCAGCCTCGGACAGGACCAAGAGACCCAGTACTTC. It is translated as CASSLGQDQETQYF.

This chain joins TRBV12-3 or TRBV12-4 and TRBJ2-1, with no clear D. The V and J ends lost 7 bases and 7 bases respectively, with 8 bases between them. The CDR3 loop spans 11 amino acids. As DNA, the CDR3 is TGTGCCAGCACCTTCGGTAATGAGCAGTTCTTC. Amino acids: CASTFGNEQFF.

As to this clonotype: One end of the junction does not line up with germline, which may come from a read error. This chain joins TRBV7-7 and TRBJ2-4; either TRBD1 or TRBD2 may fit D (5 bases each). Germline CDR1 reads SSHAT; CDR2 reads FNYEAQ (reference sequence). The CDR3 consists of 13 residues. The CDR3 nucleotides are TGTGCTAGCAGCTTAGGGACCAGGAACATTCAGTACTTC. Its protein is CASSLGTRNIQYF. The full variable domain, its missing parts supplied by reference TRBV7-7 and TRBJ2-4, is GAGVSQSPRYKVTKRGQDVTLRCDPISSHATLYWYQQALGQGPEFLTYFNYEAQPDKSGLPSDRFSAERPEGSISTLTIQRTEQRDSAMYRCASSLGTRNIQYFGAGTRLSVL.

V and J are TRBV27 and TRBJ2-7; the match to TRBD1 covers 8 bases. J gave up 2 bases and V 2 bases, and 2 bases lay outside the gene matches. This CDR3 contains 14 residues. The germline gives CDR1 MNHEY, CDR2 SMNVEV (reference sequence). In DNA form, the CDR3 reads TGTGCCAGCAGTTTAGAACAGGGGGCCTACGAGCAGTACTTC. This codes for CASSLEQGAYEQYF.

The rearrangement links TRBV29-1 to TRBJ2-7; TRBD2 aligns across 10 bases. V trimming: 6 bases; J trimming: 0 bases; junction bases outside the gene matches: 8. CDR1 is SQVTM and CDR2 is ANQGSEA in the germline V gene. The CDR3 totals 15 residues. CDR3 amino acids: CSVKTSSGSSYEQYF. Written as DNA, the CDR3 is TGCAGCGTCAAAACTTCTAGCGGGAGCTCCTACGAGCAGTACTTC.

This rearrangement joins TRBV28 to TRBJ1-5; D call uncertain. CDR1 MDHEN and CDR2 SYDVKM come from the germline V gene. This CDR3 has 17 amino acids. V lost 4 bases and J 0 bases, leaving 16 bases between the germline ends. The CDR3 loop reads CASSYRPGRYSNQPQHF. For the CDR3, the DNA is TGTGCCAGCAGTTATCGTCCCGGCCGATATAGCAATCAGCCCCAGCATTTT.

This chain connects TRBV1 to TRBJ2-1; the table's D call, TRBD1, has no DNA check behind it. TRBV1 is classified as a pseudogene. The CDR3 consists of 14 residues. CDR3 residues: CTSSPMPRPKVWFF. CDR3 sequence (DNA): TGCACCAGCAGCCCAATGCCCCGACCAAAGGTGTGGTTCTTC.

The chain employs TRBV5-5 and TRBJ2-5; the D call may be TRBD1 or TRBD2 (5 bases each). Germline loops: CDR1 SGHKS, CDR2 YYEKEE (reference sequence). Trimming shortened V by 4 bases and J by 4 bases, and 8 bases separated the two germline ends. The length of the CDR3 is 12 residues. CDR3 DNA sequence: TGTGCCAGCAGCCCAGGGACAGAGACCCAGTACTTC. Amino acids: CASSPGTETQYF.

The chain recombines TRBV6-5 with TRBJ2-5, with D possibly TRBD2 on 6 matching bases. Germline V gives CDR1 MNHEY, CDR2 SVGAGI. With 5 bases removed from V and 6 bases from J, the gap between germline ends came to 16 bases. The CDR3 has 14 residues. The CDR3 DNA follows: TGTGCCAGCAGTACCGTACCCGGGAGCAAGACCCAGTACTTC. This encodes CASSTVPGSKTQYF.

V is TRBV3-1 and J is TRBJ1-4, with TRBD1 identical over 7 bases. Trimming removed 1 base from V and 6 bases from J; junction bases left unmatched: 14. Germline loops: CDR1 LGHDT, CDR2 YNNKEL (reference sequence). This CDR3 is built from 18 residues. The CDR3 coding sequence is TGTGCCAGCAGCCAAGGATTTAGCCGGGACAGAGATTATGAAAAACTGTTTTTT. This gives the protein CASSQGFSRDRDYEKLFF.

This clonotype occurred a few times. CDR3 sequence: CASSSSGRDEQFF. As DNA, the CDR3 is TGTGCCAGCAGTTCCTCCGGGAGGGATGAGCAGTTCTTC. The chain couples TRBV12-3 or TRBV12-4 to TRBJ2-1, with TRBD2 matching over 8 bases. V lost 4 bases and J lost 8; bases outside the gene matches: 4. The CDR3 length is 13 residues.

This clonotype came up a few times. The CDR3 loop is CASSQGREDEQFF. DNA for the CDR3: TGCGCCAGCAGCCAGGGCAGGGAGGATGAGCAGTTCTTC. J is TRBJ2-1 and V is TRBV4-1; D may be TRBD2 (6 bases). The CDR3 is made up of 13 amino acids. Trimming cost V 3 bases and J 8 bases, with 11 bases left between them. Germline-derived CDR1 and CDR2 are MGHRA and YSYEKL.

The chain combines TRBV10-3 with TRBJ1-5; unclear D gene. V lost 0 bases to trimming and J lost 3 bases, with 12 bases between them. The CDR3 has 16 residues. The germline V gene encodes CDR1 ENHRY and CDR2 SYGVKD. CDR3 residues: CAISESGTGLNQPQHF. CDR3 coding DNA: TGTGCCATCAGTGAGTCGGGAACGGGTCTCAATCAGCCCCAGCATTTT.

The V call is TRBV29-1, the J call TRBJ1-4; 10 nucleotides agree with TRBD1. The CDR3 is made up of 17 amino acids. V gave up 7 bases and J gave up 4 bases; unmatched junction bases: 15. Germline V CDR1 and CDR2: SQVTM, ANQGSEA. The CDR3 sequence: CSARTGQGSGGNEKLFF. Written as DNA, the CDR3 is TGCAGCGCCCGGACGGGACAGGGGTCGGGAGGTAATGAAAAACTGTTTTTT.